The 9 T cell receptor beta chains below were found in one sample sequenced in a study of memory CD4+ T cells and cytomegalovirus serostatus (dated by TCRdb to between 2018 and 2021). A FACSAria II was used to sort memory CD4+ T cells, defined as single viable CD3+CD4+CD8-CD45RO+ cells. Receptors were amplified or captured by the immunoSEQ multiplex PCR assay. TCRdb holds this immuneACCESS table with in-frame rearrangements only. Some clones are missing; in checked studies, unresolved V genes explain under half, and the rest has no known cause. This sample is represented by some 41,000 clones; roughly four fifths of them were singletons. Roughly 6.5% of the sample rests with the top ten. The sample consisted of memory CD4+ T cells from blood. Receptor source: an adult in good health and CMV-seronegative.

The rearrangement links TRBV2 to TRBJ1-5; maybe TRBD1 (6 bases). This CDR3 is 17 amino acids long. The ends were cut back, 3 bases at V and 0 bases at J, with 15 bases in the middle. Germline V gene lookup returns CDR1 SNHLY and CDR2 FYNNEI. The CDR3 loop reads CASSDQGYTYSNQPQHF. The CDR3 DNA is TGTGCCAGCAGTGATCAGGGGTACACGTATAGCAATCAGCCCCAGCATTTT.

This clone was detected only once. The V and J genes are TRBV7-2 and TRBJ2-7, with D perhaps TRBD2 (6 bases). This CDR3 is built from 15 residues. Trimming removed 4 bases from V and 2 bases from J, with 15 bases in between. Germline V gene data show CDR1 as SGHTA and CDR2 as FQGNSA. The CDR3 coding sequence is TGTGCCAGCAGCTATGACGGGACTCTAGCCTACGAGCAGTACTTC. Its translation: CASSYDGTLAYEQYF.

V is TRBV28 and J is TRBJ2-3; the D gene is possibly TRBD2 (5 bases). The V end lost 1 base, the J end lost 3 bases, and 8 bases lay between the germline ends. The germline CDR1 and CDR2 sequences are MDHEN and SYDVKM. The CDR3 covers 14 residues. The CDR3 region is CASSLSSGTDTQYF. The CDR3 DNA reads as TGTGCCAGCAGTTTATCCTCGGGAACAGATACGCAGTATTTT.

The chain recombines TRBV5-8 with TRBJ2-2; D is ambiguous. Trimming shortened V by 1 base and J by 6 bases, and 7 bases separated the two germline ends. CDR1 and CDR2 (germline): SGHTS, YDEGEE. The CDR3 contains 13 residues. The CDR3 DNA follows: TGTGCCAGCAGCTTGATGTTGTCCGGGGAGCTGTTTTTT. Its translation is CASSLMLSGELFF.

The rearrangement joins TRBV10-3 to TRBJ2-3; 7 positions agree with TRBD1. The V segment lost 0 bases and the J segment 0 bases; nucleotides outside the gene matches: 0. CDR3 size: 15 residues. The V gene's germline CDR1 is ENHRY and CDR2 SYGVKD. CDR3: CAISESTGSTDTQYF. CDR3 bases: TGTGCCATCAGTGAGTCGACAGGGAGCACAGATACGCAGTATTTT.

The V gene is TRBV5-6, the J gene TRBJ2-3; either TRBD1 or TRBD2 may fit D (5 bases each). There are 14 residues in the CDR3. With 3 bases removed from V and 2 bases from J, the gap between germline ends came to 10 bases. The germline gives CDR1 SGHDT, CDR2 YYEEEE. The CDR3 is CASSSGTATDTQYF. The CDR3 bases are TGTGCCAGCAGCTCGGGGACCGCCACAGATACGCAGTATTTT.

This clone came up a few times. The chain combines TRBV6-1 with TRBJ1-5, with unresolved D. With 4 bases removed from V and 5 bases from J, the gap between germline ends came to 9 bases. Per the germline V gene, CDR1 is MNHNS and CDR2 is SASEGT. CDR3 size: 13 residues. The CDR3 sequence: CASSASYDQPQHF. The CDR3 DNA reads as TGTGCCAGCAGTGCCAGTTATGATCAGCCCCAGCATTTT.

The chain couples TRBV29-1 to TRBJ2-3, with D maybe TRBD2 (6 bases). This CDR3 region has 13 residues. The germline CDR1 and CDR2 sequences are SQVTM and ANQGSEA. V was shortened by 6 bases and J by 0 bases, with 10 bases between the two germline ends. CDR3 in amino acids: CSVLASSTDTQYF. CDR3 DNA: TGCAGCGTCCTAGCGTCGAGCACAGATACGCAGTATTTT.

The rearrangement joins TRBV28 to TRBJ1-1; TRBD1 is a possible D gene (6 bases). Trimming took 3 bases from V and 11 from J, leaving 25 bases between them. The CDR3 runs to 16 residues. In germline, CDR1 is MDHEN, CDR2 SYDVKM. The CDR3 protein is CASSFGMTGAGRRAFF. The CDR3 nucleotides are TGTGCCAGCAGTTTTGGAATGACGGGGGCCGGGCGTCGGGCTTTCTTT.